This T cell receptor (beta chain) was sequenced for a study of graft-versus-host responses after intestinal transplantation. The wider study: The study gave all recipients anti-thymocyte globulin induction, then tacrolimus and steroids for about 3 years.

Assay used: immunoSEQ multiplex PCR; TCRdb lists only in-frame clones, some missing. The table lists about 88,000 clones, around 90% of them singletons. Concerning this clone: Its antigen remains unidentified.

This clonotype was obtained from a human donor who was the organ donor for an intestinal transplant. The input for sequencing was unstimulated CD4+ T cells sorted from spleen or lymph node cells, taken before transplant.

Here the CDR3 DNA reads TGTGCCAGCAGTTGGGACAGGGGGAATGAAAAACTGTTTTTT. It encodes CASSWDRGNEKLFF. The rearrangement uses TRBV28 and TRBJ1-4; 11 nucleotides agree with TRBD1. The CDR3 totals 14 residues. J was trimmed by 5 bases and V by 4 bases; bases with no gene match: 0. CDR1 MDHEN and CDR2 SYDVKM come from the germline V gene.